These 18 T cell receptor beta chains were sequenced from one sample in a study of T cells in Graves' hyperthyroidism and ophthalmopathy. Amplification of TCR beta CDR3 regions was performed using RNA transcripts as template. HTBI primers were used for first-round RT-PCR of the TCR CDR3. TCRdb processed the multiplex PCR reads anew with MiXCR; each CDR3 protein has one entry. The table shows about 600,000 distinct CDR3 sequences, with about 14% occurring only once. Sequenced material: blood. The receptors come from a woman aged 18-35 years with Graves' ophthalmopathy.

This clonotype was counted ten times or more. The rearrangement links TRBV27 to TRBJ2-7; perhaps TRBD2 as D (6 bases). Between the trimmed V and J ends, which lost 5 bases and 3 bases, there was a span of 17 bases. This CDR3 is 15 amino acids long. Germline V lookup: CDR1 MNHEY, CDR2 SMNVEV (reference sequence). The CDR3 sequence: CASSKGGYQNYEQYF. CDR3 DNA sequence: TGTGCCAGCAGTAAAGGAGGGTATCAGAACTACGAGCAGTACTTC.

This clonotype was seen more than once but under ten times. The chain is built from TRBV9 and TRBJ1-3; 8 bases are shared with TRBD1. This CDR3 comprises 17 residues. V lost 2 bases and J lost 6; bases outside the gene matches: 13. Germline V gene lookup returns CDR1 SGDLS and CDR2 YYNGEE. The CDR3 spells CASSVSFTGGIENTIYF. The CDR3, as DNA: TGTGCCAGCAGCGTTTCCTTTACAGGGGGAATCGAAAACACCATATATTTT.

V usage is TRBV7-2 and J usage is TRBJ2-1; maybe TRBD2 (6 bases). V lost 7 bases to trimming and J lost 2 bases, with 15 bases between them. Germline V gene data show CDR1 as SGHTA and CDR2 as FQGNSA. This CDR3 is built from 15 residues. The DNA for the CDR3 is TGTGCCAGCACAATGCGGGGAGATACCTACAATGAGCAGTTCTTC. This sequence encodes CASTMRGDTYNEQFF.

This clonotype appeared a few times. CDR3 nucleotide sequence: TGTGCCAGCAGCTTTCTCGGGACTTATGAGCAGTTCTTC. Translating it yields CASSFLGTYEQFF. This rearrangement joins TRBV7-9 to TRBJ2-1, with D possibly matching TRBD2 (6 bases). There are 13 residues in the CDR3. Germline CDR1 reads SEHNR; CDR2 reads FQNEAQ (reference sequence). Trimming took 3 bases from V and 8 from J, leaving 11 bases between them.

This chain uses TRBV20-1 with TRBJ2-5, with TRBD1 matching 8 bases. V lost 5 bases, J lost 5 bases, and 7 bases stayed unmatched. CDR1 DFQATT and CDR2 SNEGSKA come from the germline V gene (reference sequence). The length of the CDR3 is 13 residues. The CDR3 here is CSAPLRGLETQYF. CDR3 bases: TGCAGTGCTCCCCTCAGGGGGCTGGAGACCCAGTACTTC.

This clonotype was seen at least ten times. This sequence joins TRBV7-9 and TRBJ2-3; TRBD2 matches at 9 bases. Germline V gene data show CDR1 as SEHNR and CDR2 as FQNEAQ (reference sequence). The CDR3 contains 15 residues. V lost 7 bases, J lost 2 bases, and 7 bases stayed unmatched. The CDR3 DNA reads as TGTGCCAGCACCGTATCTAGCGGGGTCACAGATACGCAGTATTTT. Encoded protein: CASTVSSGVTDTQYF.

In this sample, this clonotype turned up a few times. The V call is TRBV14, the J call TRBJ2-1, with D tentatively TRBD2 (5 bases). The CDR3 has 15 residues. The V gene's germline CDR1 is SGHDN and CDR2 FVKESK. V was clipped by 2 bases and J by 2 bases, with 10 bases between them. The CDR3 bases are TGTGCCAGCAGCCAACCGGTGGGAGCCTACAATGAGCAGTTCTTC. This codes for CASSQPVGAYNEQFF.

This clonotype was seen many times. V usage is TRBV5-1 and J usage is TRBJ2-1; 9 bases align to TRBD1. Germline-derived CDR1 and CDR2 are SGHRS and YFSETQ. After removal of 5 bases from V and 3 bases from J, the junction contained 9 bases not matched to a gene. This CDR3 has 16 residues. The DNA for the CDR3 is TGCGCCAGCAGGCCGACCGGGACAGGGTACTACAATGAGCAGTTCTTC. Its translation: CASRPTGTGYYNEQFF.

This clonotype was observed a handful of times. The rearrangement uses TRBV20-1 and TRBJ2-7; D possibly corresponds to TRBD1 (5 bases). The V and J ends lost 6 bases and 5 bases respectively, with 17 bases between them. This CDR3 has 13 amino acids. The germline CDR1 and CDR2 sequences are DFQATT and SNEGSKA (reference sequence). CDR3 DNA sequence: TGCAGTGCCCGCGAGGTACCAGGGAACGAGCAGTACTTC. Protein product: CSAREVPGNEQYF.

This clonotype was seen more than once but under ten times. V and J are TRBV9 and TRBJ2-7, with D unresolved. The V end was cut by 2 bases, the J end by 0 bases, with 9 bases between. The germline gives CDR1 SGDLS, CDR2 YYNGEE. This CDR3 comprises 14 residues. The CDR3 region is CASSVSDGSYEQYF. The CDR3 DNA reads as TGTGCCAGCAGCGTCTCGGACGGCTCCTACGAGCAGTACTTC. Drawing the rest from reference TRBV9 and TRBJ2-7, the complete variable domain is DSGVTQTPKHLITATGQRVTLRCSPRSGDLSVYWYQQSLDQGLQFLIQYYNGEERAKGNILERFSAQQFPDLHSELNLSSLELGDSALYFCASSVSDGSYEQYFGPGTRLTVT.

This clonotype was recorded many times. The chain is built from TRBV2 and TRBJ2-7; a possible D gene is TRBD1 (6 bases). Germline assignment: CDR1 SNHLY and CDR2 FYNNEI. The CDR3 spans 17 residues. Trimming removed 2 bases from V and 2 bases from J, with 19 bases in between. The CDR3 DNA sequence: TGTGCCAGCAGTGAAACCCTCTGGCAGGGGATACCCTACGAGCAGTACTTC. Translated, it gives CASSETLWQGIPYEQYF.

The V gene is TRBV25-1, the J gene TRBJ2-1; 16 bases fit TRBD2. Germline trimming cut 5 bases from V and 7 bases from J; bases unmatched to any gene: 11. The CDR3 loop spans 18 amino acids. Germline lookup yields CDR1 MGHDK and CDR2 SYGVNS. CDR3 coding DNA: TGTGCCAGCAGTCCTACCGGGACTAGCGGGAGGGTTTGGAATGAGCAGTTCTTC. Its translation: CASSPTGTSGRVWNEQFF.

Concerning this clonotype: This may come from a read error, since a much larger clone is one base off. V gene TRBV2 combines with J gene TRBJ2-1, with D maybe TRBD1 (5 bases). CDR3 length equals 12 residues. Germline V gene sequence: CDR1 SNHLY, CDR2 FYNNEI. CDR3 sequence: CAGRVGYNEQFF. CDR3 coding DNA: TGTGCCGGCAGGGTCGGTTACAATGAGCAGTTCTTC.

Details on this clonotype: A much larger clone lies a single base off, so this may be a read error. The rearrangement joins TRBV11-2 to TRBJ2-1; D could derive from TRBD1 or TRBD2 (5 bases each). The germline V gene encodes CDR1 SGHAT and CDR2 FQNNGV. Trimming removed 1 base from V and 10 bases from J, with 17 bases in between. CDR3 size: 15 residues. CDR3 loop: CASSLGTRRRSEQFF. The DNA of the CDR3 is TGTGCCAGCAGCTTAGGGACAAGGAGGAGATCGGAGCAGTTCTTC.

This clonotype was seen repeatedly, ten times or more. The CDR3 DNA reads as TGCAGTGCTAGAGATGACGTCGGCCGAGCCCGGACTAGCGGGACCGAACGCACAGATACGCAGTATTTT. This encodes CSARDDVGRARTSGTERTDTQYF. V gene TRBV20-1 combines with J gene TRBJ2-3, with 12 bases fitting TRBD2. Germline assignment: CDR1 DFQATT and CDR2 SNEGSKA (reference sequence). CDR3 length: 23 residues. V gave up 0 bases and J gave up 1 base; unmatched junction bases: 23.

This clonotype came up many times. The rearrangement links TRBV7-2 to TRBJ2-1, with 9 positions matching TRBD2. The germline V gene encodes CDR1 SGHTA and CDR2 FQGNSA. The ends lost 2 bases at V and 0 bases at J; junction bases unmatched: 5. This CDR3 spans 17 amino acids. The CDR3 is CASSLKLAGFSYNEQFF. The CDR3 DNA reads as TGTGCCAGCAGCTTAAAGCTAGCGGGATTCTCCTACAATGAGCAGTTCTTC. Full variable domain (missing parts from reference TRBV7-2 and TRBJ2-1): GAGVSQSPSNKVTEKGKDVELRCDPISGHTALYWYRQSLGQGLEFLIYFQGNSAPDKSGLPSDRFSAERTGGSVSTLTIQRTQQEDSAVYLCASSLKLAGFSYNEQFFGPGTRLTVL.

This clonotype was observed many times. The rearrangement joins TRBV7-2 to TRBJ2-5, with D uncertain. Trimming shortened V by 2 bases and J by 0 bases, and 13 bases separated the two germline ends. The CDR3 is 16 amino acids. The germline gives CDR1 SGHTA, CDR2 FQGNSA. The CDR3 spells CASSLSPWEHQETQYF. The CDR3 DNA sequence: TGTGCCAGCAGCTTAAGCCCCTGGGAACACCAAGAGACCCAGTACTTC.

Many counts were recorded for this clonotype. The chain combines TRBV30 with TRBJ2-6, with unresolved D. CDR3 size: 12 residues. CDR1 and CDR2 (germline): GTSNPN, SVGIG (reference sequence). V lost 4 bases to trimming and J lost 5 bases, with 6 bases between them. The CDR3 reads CAWIPRANVLTF. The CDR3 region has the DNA TGTGCCTGGATCCCGCGGGCCAACGTCCTGACTTTC.